Sequencing of this T cell receptor beta chain was carried out in a study of shared clonotypes between healthy human individuals. Findings and limits, study-wide: Some clonotypes were shared by all four sorted-subset donors, while others were not shared. The non-shared ones had lower generation probabilities than the shared ones. The represented genetic and exposure-history diversity was limited by the small number of donors.

Generated by immunoSEQ multiplex PCR, the TCRdb table keeps only in-frame clones and is missing some. The sample has 2 million to 2.5 million clones, 85% to 95% seen once. The CDR3 length is 16 residues. Germline CDR1 and CDR2: SGHTA and FQGNSA. The V end was cut by 5 bases, the J end by 0 bases, with 14 bases between. Concerning this clone itself: The antigen is not known.

CD45RO-negative CD8 cells positively selected for CCR7 made up the naive population, which excluded terminally differentiated effector memory CD45RA+ cells. This receptor was identified in a man between 18 and 35 years old in good health. Some clones in this sample may be carry-over from other donors' samples. Sequencing was done on a sample of naive CD8+ T cells from PBMCs. The V call is TRBV7-2, the J call TRBJ2-1; D is undetermined. CDR3 in amino acids: CASSGRRTPSYNEQFF. As DNA, the CDR3 is TGTGCCAGCAGCGGTCGAAGGACCCCCTCCTACAATGAGCAGTTCTTC.